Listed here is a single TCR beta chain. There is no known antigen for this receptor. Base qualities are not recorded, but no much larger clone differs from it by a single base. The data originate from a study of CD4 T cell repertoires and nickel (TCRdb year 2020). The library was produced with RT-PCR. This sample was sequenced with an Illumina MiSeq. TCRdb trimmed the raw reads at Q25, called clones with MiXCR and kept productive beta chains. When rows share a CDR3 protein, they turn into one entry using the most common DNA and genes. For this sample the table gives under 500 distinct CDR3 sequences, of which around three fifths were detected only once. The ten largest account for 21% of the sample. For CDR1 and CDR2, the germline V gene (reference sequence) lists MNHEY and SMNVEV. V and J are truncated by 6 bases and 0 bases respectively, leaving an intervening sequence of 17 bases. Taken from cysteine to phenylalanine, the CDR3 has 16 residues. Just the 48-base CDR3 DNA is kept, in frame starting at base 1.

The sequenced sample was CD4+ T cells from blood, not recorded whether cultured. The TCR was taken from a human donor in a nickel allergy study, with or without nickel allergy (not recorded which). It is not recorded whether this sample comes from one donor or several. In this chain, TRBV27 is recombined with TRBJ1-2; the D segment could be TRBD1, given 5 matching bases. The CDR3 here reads CASSPAGGYSNYGYTF. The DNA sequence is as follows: TGTGCCAGCAGCCCCGCTGGGGGGTATTCTAACTATGGCTACACCTTC.